A single sample gave rise to the 31 T cell receptor beta chains below, sequenced in a study of blood T cell repertoires in COVID-19 (dated by TCRdb to the early 2020s). Receptor amplification or capture employed the immunoSEQ multiplex PCR assay. The table comes from immuneACCESS by way of TCRdb, which keeps in-frame sequences with V and J called. Part of the clones is missing from these tables; in studies checked, under half for an unresolved V gene and the rest for unknown reasons. Across this sample there are hundreds of thousands of clones, with about four fifths seen only once. Of the sample, about 7% falls within the top ten clones. Sequencing was performed on PBMCs or T cells enriched from blood (not recorded which). These TCRs come from a woman in her 40s who had recovered from COVID-19.

The chain recombines TRBV10-3 with TRBJ1-1; D ambiguous. Germline V CDR1 and CDR2: ENHRY, SYGVKD. The CDR3 runs 14 residues. Trimming stripped 0 bases from V and 4 bases from J, with 9 bases between. The CDR3 DNA is TGTGCCATCAGTGAGTCTGAGTCCCTCACTGAAGCTTTCTTT. Translation gives CAISESESLTEAFF.

J is TRBJ1-1 and V is TRBV6-5, with TRBD1 matching 7 bases. The CDR3 contains 14 residues. The V gene's germline CDR1 is MNHEY and CDR2 SVGAGI. The junction had 6 bases not matched to a gene; V was cut back by 7 bases and J by 1 base. For the CDR3, the DNA is TGTGCCAGCATGCAGACAGGGCCGAACACTGAAGCTTTCTTT. Its translation: CASMQTGPNTEAFF.

This chain links TRBV6-2 or TRBV6-3 with TRBJ1-1, with a weak D call TRBD1 (5 bases). Germline V gene sequence: CDR1 MNHEY, CDR2 SVGEGT. The CDR3 covers 12 residues. The ends were cut back, 5 bases at V and 1 base at J, with 5 bases in the middle. This chain's CDR3 is CASSTGNTEAFF. CDR3 nucleotides: TGTGCCAGCAGTACAGGGAACACTGAAGCTTTCTTT.

The rearrangement links TRBV28 to TRBJ1-1, with 8 positions matching TRBD1. The germline V gene encodes CDR1 MDHEN and CDR2 SYDVKM. V trimming: 6 bases; J trimming: 4 bases; junction bases outside the gene matches: 7. There are 14 residues in the CDR3. The CDR3 region is CASSGTGGGTEAFF. CDR3 coding DNA: TGTGCCAGCAGCGGAACAGGGGGAGGCACTGAAGCTTTCTTT.

The J gene is TRBJ2-6, the V gene TRBV7-3, with D perhaps TRBD1 (6 bases). The CDR3 covers 15 residues. The germline CDR1 and CDR2 sequences are SGHTA and FQGTGA. Between the trimmed V and J ends, which lost 4 bases and 0 bases, there was a span of 7 bases. The CDR3 nucleotides read TGTGCCAGCAGCTCCAGGGGCTCTGGGGCCAACGTCCTGACTTTC. Amino acid sequence: CASSSRGSGANVLTF.

This sequence joins TRBV7-8 and TRBJ2-2; D possibly corresponds to TRBD2 (6 bases). Germline V gene lookup returns CDR1 SGHVS and CDR2 FQNEAQ. This CDR3 is built from 16 residues. With 2 bases removed from V and 0 bases from J, the gap between germline ends came to 10 bases. CDR3 sequence (DNA): TGTGCCAGCAGCTTATCGTCTAGCGCGAACACCGGGGAGCTGTTTTTT. It encodes CASSLSSSANTGELFF.

The rearrangement links TRBV28 to TRBJ2-7; a weak D match, TRBD1 (5 bases). This CDR3 has 13 residues. CDR1 MDHEN and CDR2 SYDVKM come from the germline V gene. V lost 11 bases and J lost 2, with 16 bases in between. The CDR3 loop reads CAAWGSPPYEQYF. In DNA, the CDR3 is TGTGCCGCCTGGGGCAGTCCTCCCTACGAGCAGTACTTC.

The V gene is TRBV10-2, the J gene TRBJ2-1; D is unclear. This CDR3 contains 17 residues. V dropped 3 bases and J dropped 3 bases, with 18 bases sitting between them. Germline CDR1 and CDR2: WSHSY and SAAADI. CDR3 nucleotides: TGCGCCAGCAGTGATGGAGCAGCACGTGCCTTCTACAATGAGCAGTTCTTC. This translates into CASSDGAARAFYNEQFF.

This rearrangement joins TRBV6-6 to TRBJ2-7; 13 bases fit TRBD2. Germline loops: CDR1 MNHNY, CDR2 SVGAGI (reference sequence). Trimming at V came to 5 bases and at J to 2 bases, leaving 9 bases not matched to a gene. The CDR3 has 17 amino acids. In DNA, the CDR3 is TGTGCCAGCAGTCGACGGGCGGGACTAGCGGGACCCTACGAGCAGTACTTC. Protein product: CASSRRAGLAGPYEQYF.

The chain has TRBV5-4 and TRBJ2-1, with 9 nucleotides matching TRBD2. V gave up 4 bases and J gave up 5 bases; unmatched junction bases: 10. Germline assignment: CDR1 SGHNT and CDR2 YYREEE (reference sequence). This CDR3 has 16 residues. The CDR3 protein is CASSDPTSGRDNEQFF. CDR3 in DNA: TGTGCCAGCAGCGACCCTACTAGCGGGCGCGACAATGAGCAGTTCTTC.

CDR3 DNA sequence: TGTGCCAGCAGCTTAATCCGGGGTACATACAATGAGCAGTTCTTC. Protein product: CASSLIRGTYNEQFF. The chain is built from TRBV11-2 and TRBJ2-1; TRBD2 is a possible D gene (5 bases). Germline CDR1 and CDR2: SGHAT and FQNNGV. With 2 bases removed from V and 4 bases from J, the gap between germline ends came to 12 bases. The CDR3 sequence is 15 residues long.

The gene calls are TRBV7-9 and TRBJ2-1, with 16 bases lining up with TRBD2. CDR1 and CDR2 (germline): SEHNR, FQNEAQ (reference sequence). The CDR3 has 19 amino acids. The junction had 13 bases not matched to a gene; V was cut back by 4 bases and J by 7 bases. This CDR3 is CASSSFKGLAGGKANEQFF. For the CDR3, the DNA is TGTGCCAGCAGCTCATTCAAGGGACTAGCGGGAGGGAAAGCGAATGAGCAGTTCTTC.

The J gene is TRBJ2-5, the V gene TRBV14; 7 positions agree with TRBD2. The CDR3 contains 14 residues. The V gene's germline CDR1 is SGHDN and CDR2 FVKESK. J lost 2 bases, V lost 4 bases, and 4 bases had no gene match. CDR3 coding DNA: TGTGCCAGCAGCCTACCGGGACTACAAGAGACCCAGTACTTC. Amino acids: CASSLPGLQETQYF.

CDR3 in DNA: TGTGCCAGCAGCTCAACTGGCACAGATACGCAGTATTTT. Protein product: CASSSTGTDTQYF. The chain recombines TRBV7-9 with TRBJ2-3, with D unclear. The CDR3 covers 13 residues. The germline gives CDR1 SEHNR, CDR2 FQNEAQ (reference sequence). The V and J ends lost 4 bases and 1 base respectively, with 6 bases between them.

The CDR3 sequence is CASSSIYLALAGEQYF. For the CDR3, the DNA is TGTGCCAGCAGCTCAATCTATTTAGCGTTAGCGGGCGAGCAGTACTTC. This sequence joins TRBV11-2 and TRBJ2-7; 7 bases are shared with TRBD2. V lost 4 bases and J lost 6; bases outside the gene matches: 15. Germline CDR1 SGHAT, CDR2 FQNNGV. The CDR3 runs to 16 residues.

This chain connects TRBV12-3 or TRBV12-4 to TRBJ2-3, with 7 bases identical to TRBD2. V dropped 7 bases and J dropped 6; count of bases not matched to a gene: 7. This CDR3 comprises 13 residues. The chain's CDR3 is CASMGGKSDTQYF. CDR3 DNA sequence: TGTGCCAGCATGGGGGGGAAGTCGGATACGCAGTATTTT.

This clone was seen only a few times. V and J are TRBV19 and TRBJ2-1; tentatively, D is TRBD2 (5 bases). CDR3 length: 14 amino acids. Trimming left V 3 bases short and J 5 bases short, with 11 bases between. Germline values: CDR1 LNHDA, CDR2 SQIVND (reference sequence). The CDR3 here is CASSIGRVNNEQFF. CDR3 bases: TGTGCCAGTAGTATTGGGAGAGTAAACAATGAGCAGTTCTTC.

This clone was counted between two and nine times. CDR3 nucleotide sequence: TGTGCCAGCAGCCCTACGACAGGGATCACTGAAGCTTTCTTT. Translated, it gives CASSPTTGITEAFF. V usage is TRBV5-6 and J usage is TRBJ1-1, with TRBD1 matching over 7 bases. The CDR3 extends over 14 amino acids. The germline V gene has CDR1 SGHDT and CDR2 YYEEEE. V dropped 4 bases and J dropped 4; count of bases not matched to a gene: 7.

This clone was picked up a small number of times. CDR3 nucleotides: TGTGCCTGGAGTGTGACGGACAGGTCGAACACTGAAGCTTTCTTT. Amino acids: CAWSVTDRSNTEAFF. The J gene is TRBJ1-1, the V gene TRBV30, with 7 bases identical to TRBD1. Germline CDR1 is GTSNPN and CDR2 is SVGIG (reference sequence). The V and J ends lost 0 bases and 1 base, in that order; junction bases with no gene match: 5. This CDR3 is built from 15 residues.

This chain joins TRBV6-5 and TRBJ2-7; 9 bases fit TRBD1. The CDR3 spans 16 residues. CDR1 MNHEY and CDR2 SVGAGI come from the germline V gene. Trimming cost V 3 bases and J 5 bases; bases outside gene matches: 11. The DNA for the CDR3 is TGTGCCAGCAGTTATTCCGCCGGGACAGGGAAAGACGAGCAGTACTTC. This sequence encodes CASSYSAGTGKDEQYF.

V and J are TRBV9 and TRBJ1-2; 8 bases line up with TRBD1. CDR1 is SGDLS, CDR2 YYNGEE, per germline. The CDR3 covers 13 residues. Trimming took 3 bases from V and 6 from J; bases not matched to a gene: 4. The CDR3 here is CASSAGQGDGYTF. The CDR3 nucleotides read TGTGCCAGCAGCGCCGGACAGGGCGATGGCTACACCTTC.

This clone occurred a few times. V usage is TRBV5-6 and J usage is TRBJ2-7, with D tentatively TRBD2 (5 bases). Germline CDR1 is SGHDT and CDR2 is YYEEEE. Trimming took off 1 base at V and 2 bases at J, with 13 bases between the two ends. The CDR3 has 15 residues. Here the CDR3 DNA reads TGTGCCAGCAGCTTGAACGGGAAGAGGACCTACGAGCAGTACGTC. Its translation: CASSLNGKRTYEQYV.

The rearrangement uses TRBV7-2 and TRBJ2-5; D gene unclear. CDR3 length: 13 amino acids. The germline CDR1 and CDR2 sequences are SGHTA and FQGNSA. Trimming left V 3 bases short and J 5 bases short, with 10 bases between. The CDR3 region is CASSFPNGETQYF. CDR3 coding DNA: TGTGCCAGCAGCTTCCCAAACGGGGAGACCCAGTACTTC.

V gene TRBV7-6 combines with J gene TRBJ1-6; TRBD1 matches 12 bases. V lost 1 base and J lost 9; bases outside the gene matches: 7. This CDR3 is 17 amino acids long. The germline V gene has CDR1 SGHVS and CDR2 FNYEAQ. DNA for the CDR3: TGTGCCAGCAGCTTAGGGGCCGGGACAGGGGGCTCTTCACCCCTCCACTTT. Its translation is CASSLGAGTGGSSPLHF.

V gene TRBV7-3 combines with J gene TRBJ2-2; 8 positions agree with TRBD1. The CDR3 is 16 residues long. Germline CDR1 and CDR2: SGHTA and FQGTGA. The trim removed 5 bases at V and 6 bases at J, leaving 11 bases unmatched. DNA for the CDR3: TGTGCCAGCAGCCCTGGGACAGGCATAGGCGCCGGGGAGCTGTTTTTT. This translates into CASSPGTGIGAGELFF.

This chain uses TRBV6-2 or TRBV6-3 with TRBJ1-1, with D uncertain. Germline CDR1 is MNHEY and CDR2 is SVGEGT. The CDR3 is 12 residues long. V gave up 4 bases and J gave up 7 bases, with 10 bases separating them. Written as DNA, the CDR3 is TGTGCCAGCAGTTTCCCCCCTCTTGAAGCTTTCTTT. Amino acid sequence: CASSFPPLEAFF.

The V gene is TRBV3-1 (or the pseudogene TRBV3-2), the J gene TRBJ1-3; D is perhaps TRBD1 (6 bases). There are 14 residues in the CDR3. Germline values: CDR1 LGHDT, CDR2 YNNKEL (reference sequence). Trimming shortened V by 1 base and J by 6 bases, and 10 bases separated the two germline ends. The CDR3 DNA sequence: TGTGCCAGCAGCCAAGGTGGGGGGGCAAACACCATATATTTT. Residues: CASSQGGGANTIYF.

Written as DNA, the CDR3 is TGTGCCAGTAGTATCTCCAGGGCTAATGAGCAGTTCTTC. Residues: CASSISRANEQFF. The chain uses TRBV19 and TRBJ2-1; perhaps TRBD1 as D (5 bases). V gave up 3 bases and J gave up 7 bases, with 10 bases separating them. The CDR3 spans 13 residues. Germline values: CDR1 LNHDA, CDR2 SQIVND (reference sequence).

The V and J genes are TRBV24-1 and TRBJ2-6; D gene uncertain. The V gene's germline CDR1 is KGHDR and CDR2 SFDVKD. CDR3 length equals 16 residues. Trimming removed 3 bases at V and 0 bases at J, with 8 bases between. CDR3 bases: TGTGCCACCAGTGATCCCGCGTACTCTGGGGCCAACGTCCTGACTTTC. Translation: CATSDPAYSGANVLTF.

The chain uses TRBV3-1 (or the pseudogene TRBV3-2) and TRBJ2-7; TRBD1 is a possible D gene (5 bases). Trimming pared 0 bases from V and 3 bases from J, leaving 21 bases between. Germline CDR1 reads LGHDT; CDR2 reads YNNKEL (reference sequence). This CDR3 is built from 18 residues. CDR3 amino acids: CASSQDIGVGLLLYEQYV. Here the CDR3 DNA reads TGTGCCAGCAGCCAAGATATAGGGGTCGGGCTTTTACTCTACGAGCAGTACGTC.

This chain uses TRBV19 with TRBJ2-4; D is possibly TRBD2 (5 bases). The CDR3 is 13 amino acids. The V end was cut by 10 bases, the J end by 2 bases, with 12 bases between. CDR1 LNHDA and CDR2 SQIVND come from the germline V gene (reference sequence). For the CDR3, the DNA is TGTGCCACTAGCCCGGGATCCAAAAACATTCAGTACTTC. This gives the protein CATSPGSKNIQYF.